This T cell receptor beta chain was profiled in a study of blood T cell repertoires in COVID-19. Study overall: Acute-phase and convalescent COVID-19 samples originated in the United States, Italy and Spain. Sources were T cells, B-cell-depleted T cells, or PBMCs; the material itself was cDNA or gDNA.

The authors' processing: Nucleated cell number was recorded as an estimate derived from reference gene primer amplification. Here immunoSEQ multiplex PCR was the method, and the copy in TCRdb shows in-frame clones only, minus some. V and J calls and clone size are given by that table; D and trimming were obtained from the DNA. The sample consists of about 240,000 clones, 88% of them appearing once. CDR1 and CDR2 (germline): KGHDR, SFDVKD. The CDR3 loop spans 15 amino acids. V was shortened by 1 base and J by 6 bases, with 13 bases between the two germline ends. The specimen was peripheral blood. This receptor was identified in a young woman with acute or convalescent COVID-19. The V and J genes are TRBV24-1 and TRBJ2-3; D might be TRBD1 (6 bases). The CDR3 coding sequence is TGTGCCACCAGTGATTTTGTCAGGGGTGTCGATACGCAGTATTTT. Amino acid sequence: CATSDFVRGVDTQYF.